What follows are 32 T cell receptor beta chains derived from one specimen sequenced in a study of STAT5B mutations in CD4+ large granular lymphocyte leukemia. Generated by immunoSEQ multiplex PCR, the TCRdb table keeps only in-frame clones and is missing some. The repertoire holds about 36,000 clones, with over 60% as singletons. Material for sequencing was CD4+ T cells from blood buffy coats. Receptors were obtained from a human donor in good health.

V and J are TRBV19 and TRBJ1-4; maybe TRBD1 (5 bases). Trimming cost V 5 bases and J 0 bases, with 7 bases left between them. The CDR3 covers 14 residues. Germline lookup yields CDR1 LNHDA and CDR2 SQIVND (reference sequence). CDR3 DNA: TGTGCCAGTAGTTCGACAGCAACTAATGAAAAACTGTTTTTT. Its protein is CASSSTATNEKLFF.

CDR3 DNA: TGTGCCAGCAGCGTAATGCCCGCAGGGGAAGGTGAAGCTTTCTTT. Protein product: CASSVMPAGEGEAFF. V usage is TRBV9 and J usage is TRBJ1-1, with D perhaps TRBD1 (6 bases). The V gene's germline CDR1 is SGDLS and CDR2 YYNGEE. The V and J ends lost 1 base and 7 bases respectively, with 17 bases between them. The CDR3 totals 15 residues.

V is TRBV19 and J is TRBJ1-1; D remains ambiguous. The germline CDR1 and CDR2 sequences are LNHDA and SQIVND (reference sequence). Between the trimmed V and J ends, which lost 7 bases and 0 bases, there was a span of 15 bases. This CDR3 is 15 amino acids long. The CDR3 nucleotides read TGTGCCAGTAAGGTGGGCCCTACATTGAACACTGAAGCTTTCTTT. It encodes CASKVGPTLNTEAFF.

The chain is built from TRBV5-6 and TRBJ1-1; D is possibly TRBD1 (5 bases). Germline assignment: CDR1 SGHDT and CDR2 YYEEEE. Trimming left V 4 bases short and J 7 bases short, with 14 bases between. The CDR3 spans 13 residues. CDR3 sequence: CASSLVGGGEAFF. The CDR3 coding sequence is TGTGCCAGCAGCCTGGTGGGGGGAGGTGAAGCTTTCTTT.

V and J are TRBV6-1 and TRBJ1-1; tentatively, D is TRBD1 (6 bases). In germline, CDR1 is MNHNS, CDR2 SASEGT. The CDR3 totals 14 residues. The V gene lost 8 bases and the J gene lost 0 bases, with 13 bases spanning the gap. CDR3 nucleotides: TGTGCCAGCCTAGGACAGTTACTGAACACTGAAGCTTTCTTT. This encodes CASLGQLLNTEAFF.

V usage is TRBV18 and J usage is TRBJ1-1; a weak D match, TRBD1 (6 bases). This CDR3 contains 16 residues. V was pared by 2 bases and J by 4 bases, with 17 bases between. Germline V CDR1 and CDR2: KGHSH, LQKENI. The CDR3 coding sequence is TGTGCCAGCTCACCAAGCCTCAGCTTAGGGGGCACTGAAGCTTTCTTT. It is translated as CASSPSLSLGGTEAFF.

To note about this clone: At the DNA level, this CDR3 is encoded by other sequences in the same sample as well. The V call is TRBV5-1, the J call TRBJ2-5; 7 positions agree with TRBD1. J lost 2 bases, V lost 4 bases, and 2 bases had no gene match. Germline CDR1 is SGHRS and CDR2 is YFSETQ. This CDR3 contains 13 residues. The CDR3, as DNA: TGCGCCAGCAGCCGGGACAGTCAAGAGACCCAGTACTTC. This translates into CASSRDSQETQYF.

V is TRBV6-1 and J is TRBJ2-3, with 12 bases lining up with TRBD2. The CDR3 length is 17 residues. Trimming removed 2 bases from V and 1 base from J; junction bases left unmatched: 4. Germline V gene sequence: CDR1 MNHNS, CDR2 SASEGT. CDR3 sequence (DNA): TGTGCCAGCAGTGAAACTAGCGGGGGGCCGGGCACAGATACGCAGTATTTT. It is translated as CASSETSGGPGTDTQYF.

The V and J genes are TRBV5-4 and TRBJ1-1; 7 bases are shared with TRBD1. This CDR3 region has 15 residues. V shed 6 bases and J 0 bases; nucleotides not matched to a gene: 8. Germline V lookup: CDR1 SGHNT, CDR2 YYREEE (reference sequence). The CDR3, as DNA: TGTGCCAGCACAGAGGGGGCAGGGATGAACACTGAAGCTTTCTTT. Its protein is CASTEGAGMNTEAFF. Filled out from reference TRBV5-4 and TRBJ1-1, the complete variable domain reads ETGVTQSPTHLIKTRGQQVTLRCSSQSGHNTVSWYQQALGQGPQFIFQYYREEENGRGNFPPRFSGLQFPNYSSELNVNALELDDSALYLCASTEGAGMNTEAFFGQGTRLTVV.

This chain joins TRBV28 and TRBJ2-7, with D hard to call. The CDR3 has 15 residues. Trimming took 6 bases from V and 3 from J, leaving 18 bases between them. The germline V gene has CDR1 MDHEN and CDR2 SYDVKM. The DNA for the CDR3 is TGTGCCAGCAGCCACGCGGCACAGAACATCTACGAGCAGTACTTC. Its protein is CASSHAAQNIYEQYF.

This clone was detected only once. The chain couples TRBV6-1 to TRBJ1-2; perhaps TRBD1 as D (6 bases). CDR3 length: 15 amino acids. The V and J ends lost 0 bases and 2 bases respectively, with 10 bases between them. Germline V gene lookup returns CDR1 MNHNS and CDR2 SASEGT. CDR3 amino acids: CASSEAGAGNYGYTF. CDR3 in DNA: TGTGCCAGCAGTGAAGCGGGGGCGGGCAACTATGGCTACACCTTC.

This chain connects TRBV7-7 to TRBJ2-5; TRBD2 aligns across 11 bases. This CDR3 spans 18 amino acids. Germline trimming cut 2 bases from V and 2 bases from J; bases unmatched to any gene: 10. Germline V gives CDR1 SSHAT, CDR2 FNYEAQ (reference sequence). In DNA form, the CDR3 reads TGTGCCAGCAGCTTATCCTGGACTAGCGGGCCCTCGCAAGAGACCCAGTACTTC. This encodes CASSLSWTSGPSQETQYF.

The genes are TRBV6-5 and TRBJ1-2; possible D gene TRBD1, 6 bases. Trimming stripped 5 bases from V and 1 base from J, with 8 bases between. CDR3 size: 13 residues. Germline values: CDR1 MNHEY, CDR2 SVGAGI. CDR3 DNA: TGTGCCAGCAGTAGGGGGGGTAACTATGGCTACACCTTC. Protein sequence: CASSRGGNYGYTF.

This clone was recorded a few times. The chain uses TRBV19 and TRBJ1-1; unclear D gene. The V gene lost 5 bases and the J gene lost 5 bases, with 12 bases spanning the gap. The CDR3 is made up of 13 amino acids. Germline assignment: CDR1 LNHDA and CDR2 SQIVND (reference sequence). The CDR3 nucleotides read TGTGCCAGTAGTTCTGGGTTCGGGACTGAAGCTTTCTTT. It translates to CASSSGFGTEAFF.

The chain couples TRBV6-1 to TRBJ1-1; D is possibly TRBD1 (5 bases). This CDR3 is 12 amino acids long. Germline assignment: CDR1 MNHNS and CDR2 SASEGT. CDR3 nucleotides: TGTGCGGGGGGGGGAGCGTTCACTGAAGCTTTCTTT. Translating it yields CAGGGAFTEAFF.

The rearrangement links TRBV4-1 to TRBJ2-1; 7 nucleotides align to TRBD2. Trimming removed 2 bases from V and 9 bases from J; junction bases left unmatched: 13. The CDR3 sequence is 16 residues long. Germline V gene lookup returns CDR1 MGHRA and CDR2 YSYEKL. CDR3: CASSQQRGGPRSEQFF. CDR3 DNA: TGCGCCAGCAGCCAACAACGCGGGGGACCGCGGAGTGAGCAGTTCTTC.

The chain carries TRBV6-1 and TRBJ1-5, with D maybe TRBD1 (6 bases). The CDR3 length is 16 residues. With 2 bases removed from V and 8 bases from J, the gap between germline ends came to 19 bases. Germline CDR1 MNHNS, CDR2 SASEGT. CDR3 bases: TGTGCCAGCAGTGAATCGAACAGGGAGAGGGGTAAGCCCCAGCATTTT. This sequence encodes CASSESNRERGKPQHF.

The V and J genes are TRBV2 and TRBJ1-5, with D tentatively TRBD1 (6 bases). The CDR3 contains 15 residues. Germline CDR1 reads SNHLY; CDR2 reads FYNNEI. Trimming removed 9 bases at V and 7 bases at J, with 22 bases between. This chain's CDR3 is CASRGRGAVRQPQHF. The DNA of the CDR3 is TGTGCCAGTAGGGGCAGGGGAGCGGTGCGGCAGCCCCAGCATTTT.

V and J are TRBV9 and TRBJ2-1; 14 nucleotides align to TRBD2. V dropped 4 bases and J dropped 10; count of bases not matched to a gene: 10. Germline V gene data show CDR1 as SGDLS and CDR2 as YYNGEE. The CDR3 runs 16 residues. CDR3 sequence (DNA): TGTGCCAGCAGCCCGGATCCTGGGACTAGCGGGAGAGAGCAGTTCTTC. It yields the protein CASSPDPGTSGREQFF.

The chain recombines TRBV27 with TRBJ2-7, with TRBD2 identical over 10 bases. This CDR3 is built from 16 residues. CDR1 is MNHEY, CDR2 SMNVEV, per germline (reference sequence). The V segment lost 2 bases and the J segment 4 bases; nucleotides outside the gene matches: 8. Here the CDR3 reads CASSLGASGSVYEQYF. The DNA for the CDR3 is TGTGCCAGCAGTTTAGGAGCTAGCGGGAGCGTTTACGAGCAGTACTTC.

V usage is TRBV5-1 and J usage is TRBJ2-3, with D possibly TRBD2 on 6 matching bases. Germline V lookup: CDR1 SGHRS, CDR2 YFSETQ. The V and J ends lost 0 bases and 0 bases respectively, with 14 bases between them. The CDR3 spans 17 residues. CDR3 residues: CASSLAGGGGSTDTQYF. In DNA, the CDR3 is TGCGCCAGCAGCTTGGCCGGGGGAGGAGGTAGCACAGATACGCAGTATTTT.

The genes are TRBV5-5 and TRBJ1-1; D gene uncertain. The CDR3 length is 13 residues. V was clipped by 0 bases and J by 3 bases, with 6 bases between them. Germline assignment: CDR1 SGHKS and CDR2 YYEKEE (reference sequence). CDR3 protein: CASSLDQHTEAFF. The DNA for the CDR3 is TGTGCCAGCAGCTTGGACCAGCACACTGAAGCTTTCTTT.

The V call is TRBV4-2, the J call TRBJ1-1; D call uncertain. This CDR3 region has 16 residues. With 0 bases removed from V and 5 bases from J, the gap between germline ends came to 16 bases. The germline V gene has CDR1 LGHNA and CDR2 YNFKEQ. The DNA of the CDR3 is TGTGCCAGCAGCCAAGATCCGCAGGTCAGGAGAACTGAAGCTTTCTTT. Amino acid sequence: CASSQDPQVRRTEAFF.

The rearrangement uses TRBV29-1 and TRBJ1-2; no clear D gene. Between the trimmed V and J ends, which lost 4 bases and 5 bases, there was a span of 8 bases. The CDR3 contains 11 residues. The germline V gene has CDR1 SQVTM and CDR2 ANQGSEA. The CDR3 nucleotides read TGCAGCGTTGGTGAACAGTATGGCTACACCTTC. This sequence encodes CSVGEQYGYTF.

The chain employs TRBV15 and TRBJ1-2; the D gene is possibly TRBD1 (6 bases). The CDR3 contains 15 residues. V was cut by 0 bases and J by 2 bases, with 10 bases left in between. The germline CDR1 and CDR2 sequences are LNHNV and YYDKDF (reference sequence). CDR3 DNA: TGTGCCACCAGCAGAGAGGGGGGCGCAAACTATGGCTACACCTTC. Translating it yields CATSREGGANYGYTF.

This chain links TRBV6-1 with TRBJ2-7, with D perhaps matching TRBD2 (5 bases). The CDR3 extends over 12 amino acids. Per germline, CDR1 MNHNS and CDR2 SASEGT. V lost 0 bases and J 6 bases, leaving 6 bases between the germline ends. CDR3 bases: TGTGCCAGCAGTGAAGCGAGGGTCGAGCAGTACTTC. Translation: CASSEARVEQYF.

The J gene is TRBJ1-1, the V gene TRBV2, with D perhaps TRBD1 (6 bases). V lost 6 bases and J 1 base, leaving 9 bases between the germline ends. Germline V gene sequence: CDR1 SNHLY, CDR2 FYNNEI. The CDR3 consists of 13 residues. The DNA for the CDR3 is TGTGCCAGCAGGGTAGGGGGGAACACTGAAGCTTTCTTT. Its protein is CASRVGGNTEAFF.

This clone is a singleton in its sample. The chain has TRBV7-8 and TRBJ2-2; D gene ambiguous. Trimming cost V 3 bases and J 4 bases, with 3 bases left between them. The CDR3 is made up of 12 amino acids. In germline, CDR1 is SGHVS, CDR2 FQNEAQ. The CDR3 region has the DNA TGTGCCAGCAGCTTGGGCACCGGGGAGCTGTTTTTT. This sequence encodes CASSLGTGELFF.

The gene calls are TRBV11-2 and TRBJ2-7, with TRBD1 as a possible D gene (5 bases). Germline CDR1 and CDR2: SGHAT and FQNNGV. Trimming shortened V by 5 bases and J by 5 bases, and 13 bases separated the two germline ends. The CDR3 totals 13 residues. CDR3 in amino acids: CASSGAGYHEQYF. The CDR3 DNA reads TGTGCCAGCAGCGGGGCAGGGTACCACGAGCAGTACTTC.

This chain connects TRBV10-2 to TRBJ2-5; 12 nucleotides align to TRBD2. The DNA end is more similar to TRBJ2-7, so the J call may be wrong. The CDR3 loop spans 14 amino acids. Germline V lookup: CDR1 WSHSY, CDR2 SAAADI. CDR3 DNA: TGCGCCAGCAGGCTAGCGGGGGGGCCCTACGAGCAGTACTTC. This gives the protein CASRLAGGPYEQYF.

This chain uses TRBV4-1 with TRBJ1-1; D unclear. The V gene lost 4 bases and the J gene lost 2 bases, with 14 bases spanning the gap. The CDR3 totals 15 residues. The germline gives CDR1 MGHRA, CDR2 YSYEKL. Here the CDR3 reads CASSPRRDANTEAFF. For the CDR3, the DNA is TGCGCCAGCAGCCCCAGGAGAGACGCAAACACTGAAGCTTTCTTT.

This sequence joins TRBV29-1 and TRBJ2-4; D remains unclear. The CDR3 is 14 residues long. The germline gives CDR1 SQVTM, CDR2 ANQGSEA. V was cut by 4 bases and J by 3 bases, with 13 bases left in between. CDR3: CSVVGRMSKNIQYF. The CDR3 bases are TGCAGCGTTGTGGGCCGGATGAGCAAAAACATTCAGTACTTC.